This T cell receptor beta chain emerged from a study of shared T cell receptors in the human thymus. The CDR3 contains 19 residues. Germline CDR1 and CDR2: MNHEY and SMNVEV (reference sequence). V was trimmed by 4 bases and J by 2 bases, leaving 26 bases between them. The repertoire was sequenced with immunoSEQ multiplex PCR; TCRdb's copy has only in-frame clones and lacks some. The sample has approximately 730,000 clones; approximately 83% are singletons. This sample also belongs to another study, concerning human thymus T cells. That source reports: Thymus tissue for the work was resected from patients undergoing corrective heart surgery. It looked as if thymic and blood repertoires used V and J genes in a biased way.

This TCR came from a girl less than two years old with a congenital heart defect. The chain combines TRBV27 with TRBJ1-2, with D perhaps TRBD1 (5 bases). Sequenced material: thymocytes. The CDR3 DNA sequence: TGTGCCAGCAGTTCCTTAATCGGGCCCAGGGTTTTGGTGAACTATGGCTACACCTTC. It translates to CASSSLIGPRVLVNYGYTF.